This TCR beta chain appears in the sequencing data of a study of cytomegalovirus exposure and HLA in healthy donors (dated by TCRdb to 2017 to 2019). For the study in its entirety: An earlier analysis of approximately 640 of the donors reported more than 250 Gb of sequence data and more than 90 million unique TCR beta sequences from 150 million to 200 million T cells. In an earlier analysis of over 550 of the donors, high-throughput TCR beta sequencing was used to judge whether each TCR beta V gene segment behaved as functional or pseudogenic. A later analysis re-examined previously published TCR beta repertoires from 500 to 700 donors and added high-resolution HLA genotyping to investigate patterns of TCR occurrence. Class I and class II HLA loci were covered by the typing at four-digit resolution. Roughly five DR-DQ haplotypes were handled as single units for association and clustering because linkage in the cohort was strong. Donor age, sex, ethnicity and CMV serostatus were compiled alongside the repertoire data. The study combined high-throughput TCR immunosequencing, statistical association of individual TCRs with disease status, and machine learning to predict cytomegalovirus infection status. All discovery cohort repertoires had been generated using a single sequencing platform. The study was designed to test whether signatures of past pathogen exposure could be identified by cataloging public T cell receptors. An early release that covered about 600 HLA-typed donors contained approximately 300 gigabases of sequencing data and 70 million to 100 million unique TCR sequences. A separate validation cohort of about 110 different subjects was used in addition to the approximately 700-subject first cohort. The later analysis used no new phenotypic data to find candidate immune exposures, relying instead on TCR beta sequences and their occurrence across donors. The T cell repertoires of 670 or so subjects were profiled by immunosequencing and related to cytomegalovirus serostatus. The number of donors typed differed by locus, with roughly 629-640 for A, B, C, DRB1 and DQB1, over 500 for DQA1, under 610 for DPA1, and 472 for DPB1. A later genetic analysis used genome-wide SNP genotypes for about 65% of the 666 donors, treating that subset as a discovery cohort. Of the 350 to 400 genotyped donors, 65% to 90% fell in the genetic ancestry cluster associated with self-reported Caucasian donors. Among some 410 genotyped donors of the cohort, an average of about 240,000 unique TCR beta nucleotide sequences were sequenced per donor, roughly 20% of them non-productive.

Details on this clone: Its target antigen remains unknown. No base quality values were provided; no much bigger clone lies one nucleotide off.

Deletion took 1 base off V and 3 bases off J, with a span of 9 bases between the germline ends. The CDR3 contains 14 residues, cysteine and phenylalanine counted. Only the CDR3 part of the read is kept: 42 bases, read in frame from the first base. The germline V gene encodes CDR1 SGHVS and CDR2 FNYEAQ. Libraries were constructed by the immunoSEQ multiplex PCR assay. For the multiplex PCR, a mixture combining 60 forward primers for TCR Vbeta segments and 13 reverse primers for TCR Jbeta segments was used. The CDR3 region of rearranged TCR beta genes was amplified from genomic DNA by a multiplex PCR assay. The Illumina HiSeq System was used to sequence the amplified TCR beta libraries as 87-base-pair reads. Per the authors' processing: A later analysis counted around 72 million unique TCR beta chains across the 550 to 800 repertoires, and 10 million to 11 million of these chains were shared by at least two donors. Raw reads were error-corrected and collapsed into unique sequences with a nearest-neighbor algorithm that merged closely related sequences to remove PCR and sequencing errors. To assign V, D and J gene segments, CDR3 sequences were aligned to IMGT reference sequences. For a sequence to be retained, at least a six-nucleotide match to both a V gene segment and a J gene segment was required. A rearrangement counted as productive if the CDR3 had no stop codons and remained in frame with V and J, and every other rearrangement counted as non-productive. Following IMGT convention, CDR3 was defined as the stretch from the second conserved V-encoded cysteine to the conserved J-encoded phenylalanine. The earlier analysis of roughly 590 of the donors excluded sequences that lacked an unambiguous match to a single V gene segment. An earlier analysis of around 600 of the donors classified V segments as functional when productive rearrangements were above 56.7% and as segregating when the standard deviation between donors was above 5%. A statistical classification framework was developed to diagnose cytomegalovirus status using the catalog of TCR beta chain sequences. In a later analysis, TCR nucleotide sequences were compared against IMGT/GENE-DB human TR gene sequences so that V and J genes could be assigned. In a later analysis, CDR3 sequences and most-parsimonious VDJ recombination scenarios were assigned using the TCRdist pipeline. A later analysis defined each TCR beta chain by its CDR3 amino acid sequence plus V-gene family, and excluded reads lacking a unique V-gene family. In a later analysis, 500 to 650 highly shared, low-generation-probability nucleotide sequences were removed to address suspected cross-contamination and a sequencing artifact. For each public chain, a later analysis derived a clonal expansion index from normalized ranks of inferred template counts within each repertoire. In a later analysis, generation probabilities were computed using a VDJ recombination model fitted to out-of-frame rearrangements, and the results were checked against IGoR. Hypergeometric tests were used in a later analysis to score TCR-TCR, TCR-HLA and TCR-CMV co-occurrence, with a repertoire-size bias correction applied to the TCR pairs. False discovery rates were estimated in a later analysis by permuting HLA or CMV assignments 20 times. In a later analysis, co-occurring TCRs were grouped using DBSCAN, and TCRdist sequence similarity was added for clustering within HLA-allele-positive subsets. Repertoires with fewer than 30,000 or more than 120,000 public chains were left out of co-occurrence clustering, as were about five repertoires with anomalous nucleotide sharing. The source is immuneACCESS, and TCRdb retained only in-frame sequences with V and J called. Part of the clones is not carried over; for the studies checked, unresolved V genes explain less than half of this, and the remainder is unexplained. The V and J calls and clone size were taken over from that table, and D and trimming were inferred from the DNA. The table for this sample lists more than 150,000 clones; 70% to 80% of them were counted only once. The ten top clones hold under 2% of the sample.

Summary of the overall study and its limitations: In a later analysis, several top co-occurrence clusters were reported to appear linked to parvovirus B19, influenza, CMV and Epstein-Barr virus. Broadly in line with IMGT annotations, most TCR beta V segments showed up in productive rearrangements about 90% or about 30% of the time in an earlier analysis of 587 of the donors. In a later analysis, TCR association rates were found to vary across HLA loci, with the most associated TCRs seen for DRB1 alleles and the fewest for HLA-C alleles. Only TCR beta chains were sequenced in this cohort, and the absence of alpha or paired-chain data limited detectable features. Sequencing depth was assumed to be roughly uniform across donors in the presence/absence analyses, though that assumption may not hold. In a later genetic analysis, a missense DCLRE1C variant was associated with V-gene and J-gene trimming of TCR beta chains, and the association was replicated in an independent cohort. In a later genetic analysis, fewer N-insertions in productive TCRs were reported among donors in an Asian-associated ancestry cluster than the roughly 640-donor mean. For the cohort, immune exposure information was limited to CMV serostatus. According to a later analysis, most CMV-associated TCR beta chains appeared to be HLA-restricted, and the HLA associations seemed to be driven largely by CMV exposure. The earlier analysis of 587 of the donors excluded 15 to 20 rarely observed V segments, including chromosome 9 orphons, because counts were too low. Cytomegalovirus status was reported to be diagnosed by the classifier with high specificity and sensitivity in both the original and validation cohorts. At a false discovery rate of 0.05, a later analysis linked 15,000 to 20,000 TCR beta sequences to specific HLA alleles. Across donors, most TCR sequences were observed very rarely, whereas some public TCRs were present in many individuals. A cluster of highly shared sequence variants was judged likely to represent a technical artifact of the sequencing pipeline. The authors suggested that the approach could potentially be extended to other disease states and immunological phenotypes. A total of roughly 160 TCR beta chains were listed by the study as associated with cytomegalovirus. In vitro tests confirmed that a few of the cytomegalovirus-associated TCR beta chains recognize cytomegalovirus antigens. A further reported finding was that TCR beta sequences accurately predicted the HLA-A and HLA-B alleles for most subjects in the first cohort. Some IMGT-functional V segments, including TRBV6-2 and TRBV6-3, could not be distinguished by the 87-base-pair reads and were therefore excluded. A later analysis found that HLA-associated TCR beta chains were more clonally expanded and had lower generation probabilities than equally common non-associated chains. When HLA alleles, especially DR and DQ, strongly co-occurred, attributing TCR associations to individual alleles was difficult. Linkage disequilibrium might explain the correlated functional status among segregating V segments, but an unknown experimental factor could not be excluded. Because HLA typing was unavailable for some donors at each locus, only the typed subset was used in association tests.

The cohort comprised some 730 healthy bone marrow donors. At the time of sampling, all cohort members were nominally healthy, though unrecorded immune exposures were likely present. The donor tested CMV seronegative, placing the donor among the 350 to 400 seronegative members of the cohort. Each donor provided a peripheral blood sample, and peripheral blood mononuclear cells were used for TCR beta sequencing. Genomic DNA extraction from the blood cell samples was performed with the Qiagen DNeasy Blood Extraction Kit. The origin of this receptor is a man younger than 35 in good health and CMV-seronegative. The chain joins TRBV7-6 to TRBJ1-1; TRBD1 is a weak D gene call, 6 bases matching. Sequencing was performed on PBMCs. This receptor carries the CDR3 CASSLGQGYTEAFF. The nucleotide sequence reads as follows: TGTGCCAGCAGCTTAGGGCAGGGGTACACTGAAGCTTTCTTT.